This is a list of T cell receptor beta chains from one sample in a study of blood T cell repertoires in COVID-19. Using immunoSEQ multiplex PCR, the repertoire was profiled, and TCRdb retains in-frame clones only, with some absent. This table has about 88,000 clones, approximately 90% appearing once. The sample comprised peripheral blood. Receptor source: a man in his sixties with acute or convalescent COVID-19. The CDR3 runs from the conserved cysteine through the conserved F or W. D genes are given only for firm matches. Clone size, where shown, is once, few, many, or a class for clones that have expanded.

abundance: NA; v_gene: TRBV3-1/TRBV3-2; d_gene: TRBD1; j_gene: TRBJ1-2; CDR3aa: CASSQELSGTGYGYTF; CDR3nt: TGTGCCAGCAGCCAAGAGTTGTCCGGGACAGGGTATGGCTACACCTTC
abundance: once; v_gene: TRBV27; d_gene: TRBD1; j_gene: TRBJ1-2; CDR3aa: CASSPWAGGEANYGYTF; CDR3nt: TGTGCCAGCAGTCCCTGGGCAGGGGGTGAAGCTAACTATGGCTACACCTTC
abundance: NA; v_gene: TRBV5-4; d_gene: NA; j_gene: TRBJ2-1; CDR3aa: CASSPQGGAYNEQFF; CDR3nt: TGTGCCAGCAGCCCCCAGGGTGGGGCTTACAATGAGCAGTTCTTC
abundance: NA; v_gene: TRBV12-3/TRBV12-4; d_gene: NA; j_gene: TRBJ2-2; CDR3aa: CASRWTNTGELFF; CDR3nt: TGTGCCAGTAGGTGGACTAACACCGGGGAGCTGTTTTTT
abundance: NA; v_gene: TRBV16; d_gene: NA; j_gene: TRBJ1-2; CDR3aa: CASSPGYGYTF; CDR3nt: TGTGCCAGCAGCCCGGGGTATGGCTACACCTTC
abundance: NA; v_gene: TRBV2; d_gene: NA; j_gene: TRBJ2-2; CDR3aa: CASREGMGELFF; CDR3nt: TGTGCCAGCAGGGAGGGGATGGGGGAGCTGTTTTTT
abundance: NA; v_gene: TRBV27; d_gene: NA; j_gene: TRBJ2-7; CDR3aa: CASSLIAVGGEQYF; CDR3nt: TGTGCCAGCAGTTTAATAGCGGTCGGCGGCGAGCAGTACTTC
abundance: NA; v_gene: TRBV6-5; d_gene: NA; j_gene: TRBJ2-3; CDR3aa: CASTGWETDTQYF; CDR3nt: TGTGCCAGCACTGGATGGGAGACAGATACGCAGTATTTT
abundance: NA; v_gene: TRBV5-8; d_gene: NA; j_gene: TRBJ1-1; CDR3aa: CASSLRGGQGGNTEAFF; CDR3nt: TGTGCCAGCAGCTTGAGGGGGGGCCAGGGCGGGAACACTGAAGCTTTCTTT
abundance: NA; v_gene: TRBV5-1; d_gene: TRBD2; j_gene: TRBJ2-5; CDR3aa: CASSLASGRGETQYF; CDR3nt: TGCGCCAGCAGCTTGGCTAGCGGGAGGGGAGAGACCCAGTACTTC
abundance: NA; v_gene: TRBV11-2; d_gene: TRBD2; j_gene: TRBJ2-1; CDR3aa: CASSGGLDAYNEQFF; CDR3nt: TGTGCCAGCAGCGGGGGACTAGACGCCTACAATGAGCAGTTCTTC
abundance: NA; v_gene: TRBV2; d_gene: NA; j_gene: TRBJ1-1; CDR3aa: CASSVTVNTEAFF; CDR3nt: TGTGCCAGCAGTGTGACAGTGAACACTGAAGCTTTCTTT
abundance: NA; v_gene: TRBV6-2/TRBV6-3; d_gene: NA; j_gene: TRBJ1-2; CDR3aa: CASSYSAGAAGYTF; CDR3nt: TGTGCCAGCAGTTACTCTGCGGGGGCGGCTGGCTACACCTTC
abundance: once; v_gene: TRBV6-2/TRBV6-3; d_gene: TRBD2; j_gene: TRBJ2-3; CDR3aa: CASSALAGVSSTDTQYF; CDR3nt: TGTGCCAGCAGTGCACTAGCGGGAGTTTCTAGCACAGATACGCAGTATTTT
abundance: once; v_gene: TRBV6-2/TRBV6-3; d_gene: NA; j_gene: TRBJ2-2; CDR3aa: CASSTRAGELFF; CDR3nt: TGTGCCAGCAGTACTAGGGCCGGGGAGCTGTTTTTT
abundance: NA; v_gene: TRBV19; d_gene: NA; j_gene: TRBJ1-2; CDR3aa: CASSPQRAGTGYTF; CDR3nt: TGTGCCAGTAGTCCCCAAAGGGCGGGGACTGGCTACACCTTC
abundance: NA; v_gene: TRBV28; d_gene: NA; j_gene: TRBJ1-1; CDR3aa: CASFPQGSGTEAFF; CDR3nt: TGTGCCAGCTTTCCTCAGGGGTCGGGCACTGAAGCTTTCTTT
abundance: NA; v_gene: TRBV11-3; d_gene: TRBD1; j_gene: TRBJ2-1; CDR3aa: CASREGTGALSSYNEQFF; CDR3nt: TGTGCCAGCAGAGAAGGGACAGGGGCTCTGAGCTCCTACAATGAGCAGTTCTTC
abundance: NA; v_gene: TRBV7-2; d_gene: TRBD1; j_gene: TRBJ1-3; CDR3aa: CASSLGTGPGSGNTIYF; CDR3nt: TGTGCCAGCAGCCTTGGGACAGGGCCCGGCTCTGGAAACACCATATATTTT
abundance: NA; v_gene: TRBV19; d_gene: TRBD2; j_gene: TRBJ2-7; CDR3aa: CASSLGGGWPYEQYF; CDR3nt: TGTGCCAGTAGCCTTGGCGGGGGGTGGCCCTACGAGCAGTACTTC
abundance: NA; v_gene: TRBV24-1; d_gene: TRBD2; j_gene: TRBJ2-7; CDR3aa: CATSPAGGAYEQYF; CDR3nt: TGTGCCACCAGTCCAGCGGGAGGTGCCTACGAGCAGTACTTC
abundance: few; v_gene: TRBV19; d_gene: NA; j_gene: TRBJ1-5; CDR3aa: CASNPRTDHSNQPQHF; CDR3nt: TGTGCCAGTAACCCTAGGACAGACCATAGCAATCAGCCCCAGCATTTT
abundance: NA; v_gene: TRBV7-9; d_gene: NA; j_gene: TRBJ2-5; CDR3aa: CASSLGAAGYQETQYF; CDR3nt: TGTGCCAGCAGCTTGGGAGCGGCGGGGTACCAAGAGACCCAGTACTTC
abundance: NA; v_gene: TRBV5-8; d_gene: TRBD1; j_gene: TRBJ2-3; CDR3aa: CASSLGQGPTDTQYF; CDR3nt: TGTGCCAGCAGCTTGGGACAGGGACCCACAGATACGCAGTATTTT
abundance: NA; v_gene: TRBV7-9; d_gene: TRBD1; j_gene: TRBJ2-1; CDR3aa: CASSKTGGTGGFIEQFF; CDR3nt: TGTGCCAGCAGCAAAACTGGGGGGACAGGGGGATTTATTGAGCAGTTCTTC
abundance: NA; v_gene: TRBV27; d_gene: TRBD2; j_gene: TRBJ2-3; CDR3aa: CASSSGLAQWGTDTQYF; CDR3nt: TGTGCCAGCAGTTCGGGACTAGCTCAATGGGGCACAGATACGCAGTATTTT
abundance: NA; v_gene: TRBV11-2; d_gene: NA; j_gene: TRBJ2-3; CDR3aa: CASIFARGSDTQYF; CDR3nt: TGTGCCAGCATCTTTGCTCGGGGTTCAGATACGCAGTATTTT
abundance: NA; v_gene: TRBV5-5; d_gene: TRBD1; j_gene: TRBJ2-7; CDR3aa: CASFWTGSSSEQYF; CDR3nt: TGTGCCAGCTTTTGGACAGGCTCCTCATCCGAGCAGTACTTC
abundance: NA; v_gene: TRBV5-1; d_gene: NA; j_gene: TRBJ2-5; CDR3aa: CASSARLGRETQYF; CDR3nt: TGCGCCAGCAGCGCCCGGCTAGGTAGAGAGACCCAGTACTTC
abundance: NA; v_gene: TRBV6-5; d_gene: TRBD1; j_gene: TRBJ1-2; CDR3aa: CASRGQSGRGYTF; CDR3nt: TGTGCCAGCAGGGGACAGTCAGGAAGGGGCTACACCTTC
abundance: NA; v_gene: TRBV30; d_gene: TRBD2; j_gene: TRBJ2-5; CDR3aa: CAWSSARGDQYF; CDR3nt: TGTGCCTGGAGCAGCGCCCGGGGGGACCAGTACTTC
abundance: NA; v_gene: TRBV14; d_gene: TRBD1; j_gene: TRBJ2-6; CDR3aa: CASSHKTGTPTGANVLTF; CDR3nt: TGTGCCAGCAGCCACAAGACAGGGACCCCAACTGGGGCCAACGTCCTGACTTTC
abundance: few; v_gene: TRBV5-1; d_gene: TRBD1; j_gene: TRBJ2-1; CDR3aa: CASSSLPGQPDNEQFF; CDR3nt: TGCGCCAGCAGCTCGTTACCGGGACAGCCAGACAATGAGCAGTTCTTC
abundance: NA; v_gene: TRBV21-1; d_gene: NA; j_gene: TRBJ2-7; CDR3aa: CASSKGCRTGLSYEQYF; CDR3nt: TGTGCCAGCAGCAAAGGGTGTCGGACAGGGCTTTCCTACGAGCAGTACTTC
abundance: NA; v_gene: TRBV6-5; d_gene: NA; j_gene: TRBJ1-2; CDR3aa: CASSYRDYGGYGYTF; CDR3nt: TGTGCCAGCAGTTACCGGGACTATGGGGGCTATGGCTACACCTTC
abundance: once; v_gene: TRBV11-3; d_gene: TRBD1; j_gene: TRBJ2-4; CDR3aa: CASSSPGTGFYIQYF; CDR3nt: TGTGCCAGCAGCTCCCCTGGGACAGGGTTTTACATTCAGTACTTC
abundance: NA; v_gene: TRBV9; d_gene: NA; j_gene: TRBJ2-1; CDR3aa: CASSVSGVVSYNEQFF; CDR3nt: TGTGCCAGCAGCGTTTCAGGGGTGGTTTCCTACAATGAGCAGTTCTTC
abundance: once; v_gene: TRBV4-2; d_gene: TRBD1; j_gene: TRBJ2-3; CDR3aa: CASSQTGILTDTQYF; CDR3nt: TGTGCCAGCAGCCAGACAGGGATTCTAACAGATACGCAGTATTTT
abundance: NA; v_gene: TRBV11-2; d_gene: TRBD1; j_gene: TRBJ1-1; CDR3aa: CASTARGQGATEAFF; CDR3nt: TGTGCCAGCACCGCAAGGGGACAGGGGGCTACTGAAGCTTTCTTT
abundance: NA; v_gene: TRBV24-1; d_gene: NA; j_gene: TRBJ2-3; CDR3aa: CATSDLGSPGSPDTQYF; CDR3nt: TGTGCCACCAGTGATCTAGGATCCCCCGGCAGCCCAGATACGCAGTATTTT
abundance: NA; v_gene: TRBV9; d_gene: NA; j_gene: TRBJ2-7; CDR3aa: CASSPPQTDSSYEQYF; CDR3nt: TGTGCCAGCAGCCCGCCCCAGACAGACAGCTCCTACGAGCAGTACTTC
abundance: NA; v_gene: TRBV27; d_gene: NA; j_gene: TRBJ1-2; CDR3aa: CASSLVAGEVRGGYTF; CDR3nt: TGTGCCAGCAGTTTAGTCGCAGGGGAAGTGAGGGGTGGCTACACCTTC
abundance: NA; v_gene: TRBV28; d_gene: TRBD1; j_gene: TRBJ1-4; CDR3aa: CASSLNQGGGEKLFF; CDR3nt: TGTGCCAGCAGTTTAAATCAGGGGGGAGGTGAAAAACTGTTTTTT
abundance: NA; v_gene: TRBV27; d_gene: NA; j_gene: TRBJ2-1; CDR3aa: CASSPSPYNEQFF; CDR3nt: TGTGCCAGCAGTCCTAGCCCATACAATGAGCAGTTCTTC
abundance: NA; v_gene: TRBV19; d_gene: NA; j_gene: TRBJ1-5; CDR3aa: CAAGGHNQPQHF; CDR3nt: TGTGCCGCGGGGGGGCACAATCAGCCCCAGCATTTT
abundance: NA; v_gene: TRBV15; d_gene: NA; j_gene: TRBJ2-5; CDR3aa: CATSYRALEETQYF; CDR3nt: TGTGCCACCAGCTACAGGGCGTTGGAGGAGACCCAGTACTTC
abundance: NA; v_gene: TRBV7-8; d_gene: TRBD2; j_gene: TRBJ2-7; CDR3aa: CASSLAILAGYEQYF; CDR3nt: TGTGCCAGCAGCTTAGCGATTCTAGCGGGCTACGAGCAGTACTTC
abundance: NA; v_gene: TRBV19; d_gene: NA; j_gene: TRBJ1-1; CDR3aa: CASSPQGNTEAFF; CDR3nt: TGTGCCAGTTCGCCCCAGGGTAACACTGAAGCTTTCTTT
abundance: NA; v_gene: TRBV4-3; d_gene: NA; j_gene: TRBJ1-1; CDR3aa: CASSQVGSSTEAFF; CDR3nt: TGCGCCAGCAGCCAAGTCGGGTCGAGCACTGAAGCTTTCTTT
abundance: NA; v_gene: TRBV19; d_gene: NA; j_gene: TRBJ2-2; CDR3aa: CASSIFGGANTGELFF; CDR3nt: TGTGCCAGTAGTATTTTTGGCGGAGCCAACACCGGGGAGCTGTTTTTT
abundance: NA; v_gene: TRBV6-1; d_gene: TRBD1; j_gene: TRBJ2-5; CDR3aa: CASSGRHGTGQETQYF; CDR3nt: TGTGCCAGCAGTGGCCGACACGGGACAGGGCAAGAGACCCAGTACTTC
abundance: NA; v_gene: TRBV4-3; d_gene: TRBD2; j_gene: TRBJ2-3; CDR3aa: CASSQNPGTSGNTDTQYF; CDR3nt: TGCGCCAGCAGCCAAAACCCCGGGACTAGCGGGAACACAGATACGCAGTATTTT
abundance: NA; v_gene: TRBV28; d_gene: NA; j_gene: TRBJ1-2; CDR3aa: CASTPGYGYTF; CDR3nt: TGTGCCAGCACCCCCGGCTATGGCTACACCTTC
abundance: NA; v_gene: TRBV7-2; d_gene: TRBD1; j_gene: TRBJ2-7; CDR3aa: CASSLGWDSFYEQYF; CDR3nt: TGTGCCAGCAGCTTAGGATGGGACAGCTTCTACGAGCAGTACTTC
abundance: NA; v_gene: TRBV11-3; d_gene: TRBD2; j_gene: TRBJ2-2; CDR3aa: CASLAGEGAGELFF; CDR3nt: TGTGCCAGCCTAGCGGGAGAAGGTGCCGGGGAGCTGTTTTTT